The clone carrying this T cell receptor beta chain appeared a few times. The source of the sample is a study of metastatic and nonmetastatic thyroid tumors. About the study: Repertoires were compared across blood and tumor or nodule tissue from malignant and benign thyroid patients.

No treatment of any kind had been given to any patient before thyroid surgery. TCRdb recomputed clones from the PCR reads via MiXCR. Here the sample spans over 4,000 clones, roughly 37% being singletons. This CDR3 is built from 14 residues. CDR1 MNHNS and CDR2 SASEGT come from the germline V gene. V was shortened by 4 bases and J by 4 bases, with 13 bases between the two germline ends. This chain connects TRBV6-1 to TRBJ2-5; no firm D call. This receptor was taken from a male donor with papillary thyroid cancer or a benign thyroid nodule (not recorded which). Some clones in this sample may be carry-over from other donors' samples. Sequencing was carried out using tumor tissue. CDR3: CASSGPSYIETQYF. CDR3 DNA: TGTGCCAGCAGTGGCCCGTCATATATAGAGACCCAGTACTTC.